This T cell receptor (beta chain) comes out of a study of blood T cells in healthy people across ages. General observations from the study: Donors of long life had a larger count of naive CD4+ cells and greater diversity than aged donors. Naive T cell percentage by flow cytometry tracked strongly with beta diversity. Conclusively comparing naive with antigen-experienced cells was impossible with unsorted PBMCs.

The authors ran a second PCR of roughly 6 to 12 cycles using a sample-barcoded 5' primer and a J-beta primer mix. TCRdb re-called the 5' RACE reads through MiXCR, storing one row per CDR3 protein. The data hold about 640,000 distinct CDR3 sequences, with under 65% observed a single time. There are a few counts of this clonotype. Its matching antigen is unknown. Germline CDR1 is SGHRS and CDR2 is YFSETQ. Trimming pared 0 bases from V and 2 bases from J, leaving 11 bases between. The length of the CDR3 is 15 residues. The TCR was taken from a man between 60 and 70 years old in good health. The chain combines TRBV5-1 with TRBJ2-5; perhaps TRBD1 as D (5 bases). Sequencing was carried out using blood. CDR3 DNA sequence: TGCGCCAGCAGCTTGGGGCAGGGCCGACAAGAGACCCAGTACTTC. Translation gives CASSLGQGRQETQYF.